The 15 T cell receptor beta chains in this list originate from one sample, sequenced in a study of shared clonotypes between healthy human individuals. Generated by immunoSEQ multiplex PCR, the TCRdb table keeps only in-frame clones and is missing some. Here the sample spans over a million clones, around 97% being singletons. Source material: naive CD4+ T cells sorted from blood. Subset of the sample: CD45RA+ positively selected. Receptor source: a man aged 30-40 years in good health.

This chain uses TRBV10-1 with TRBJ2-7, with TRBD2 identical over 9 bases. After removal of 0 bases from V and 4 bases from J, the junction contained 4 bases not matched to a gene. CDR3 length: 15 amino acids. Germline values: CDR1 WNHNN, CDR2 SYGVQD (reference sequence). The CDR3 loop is CASSESTSGGYEQYF. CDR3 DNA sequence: TGCGCCAGCAGTGAGTCGACTAGCGGCGGTTACGAGCAGTACTTC.

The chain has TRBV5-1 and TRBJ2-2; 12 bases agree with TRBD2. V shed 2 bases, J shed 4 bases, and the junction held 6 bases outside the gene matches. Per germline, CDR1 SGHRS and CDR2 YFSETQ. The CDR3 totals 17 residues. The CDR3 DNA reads TGCGCCAGCAGCTTCCCCCCTAGCGGGAGGGGCACCGGGGAGCTGTTTTTT. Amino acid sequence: CASSFPPSGRGTGELFF.

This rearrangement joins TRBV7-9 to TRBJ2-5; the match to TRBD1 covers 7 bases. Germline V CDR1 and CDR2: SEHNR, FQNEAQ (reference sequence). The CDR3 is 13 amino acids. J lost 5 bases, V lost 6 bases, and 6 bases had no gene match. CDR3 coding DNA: TGTGCCAGCAGAGACAGGGTCAGGGAGACCCAGTACTTC. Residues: CASRDRVRETQYF.

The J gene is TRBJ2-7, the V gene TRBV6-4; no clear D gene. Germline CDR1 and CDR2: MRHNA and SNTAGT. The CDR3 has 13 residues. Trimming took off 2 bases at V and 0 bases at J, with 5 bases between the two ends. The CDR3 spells CASSDHSSYEQYF. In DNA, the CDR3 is TGTGCCAGCAGTGACCACAGCTCCTACGAGCAGTACTTC.

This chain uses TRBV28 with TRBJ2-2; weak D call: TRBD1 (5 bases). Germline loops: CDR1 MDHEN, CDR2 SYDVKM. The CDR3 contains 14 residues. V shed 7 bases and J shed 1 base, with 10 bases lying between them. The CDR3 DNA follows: TGTGCCAGCATAGGCGGACAGAACACCGGGGAGCTGTTTTTT. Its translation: CASIGGQNTGELFF.

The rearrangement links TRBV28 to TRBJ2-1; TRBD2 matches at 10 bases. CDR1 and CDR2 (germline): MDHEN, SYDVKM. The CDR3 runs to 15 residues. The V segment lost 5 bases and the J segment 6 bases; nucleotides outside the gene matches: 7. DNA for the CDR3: TGTGCCAGCAGTACTCTAGCGGGAGCTCCCAATGAGCAGTTCTTC. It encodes CASSTLAGAPNEQFF. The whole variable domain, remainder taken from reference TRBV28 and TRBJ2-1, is DVKVTQSSRYLVKRTGEKVFLECVQDMDHENMFWYRQDPGLGLRLIYFSYDVKMKEKGDIPEGYSVSREKKERFSLILESASTNQTSMYLCASSTLAGAPNEQFFGPGTRLTVL.

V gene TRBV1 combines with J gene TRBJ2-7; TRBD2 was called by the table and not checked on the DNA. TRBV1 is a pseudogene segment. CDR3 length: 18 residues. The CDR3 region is CTSSQGKSSTLRVYEQYF. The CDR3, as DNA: TGCACCAGCAGCCAGGGTAAATCTTCAACTTTACGGGTCTACGAGCAGTACTTC.

The CDR3 is CASSDPSGRRLETQYF. The CDR3 coding sequence is TGTGCCAGCAGCGACCCTAGCGGGAGGAGATTAGAGACCCAGTACTTC. The chain couples TRBV7-9 to TRBJ2-5; TRBD2 agrees at 11 bases. Trimming took 5 bases from V and 4 from J; bases not matched to a gene: 9. Per the germline V gene, CDR1 is SEHNR and CDR2 is FQNEAQ (reference sequence). This CDR3 is 16 amino acids long.

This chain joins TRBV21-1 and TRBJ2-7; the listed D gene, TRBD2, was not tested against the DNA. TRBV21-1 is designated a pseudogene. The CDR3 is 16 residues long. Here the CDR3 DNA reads TGTGCCAGCAGCAAAGGGGGAGGTCTTCCCCCCTACGAGCAGTACTTC. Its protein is CASSKGGGLPPYEQYF.

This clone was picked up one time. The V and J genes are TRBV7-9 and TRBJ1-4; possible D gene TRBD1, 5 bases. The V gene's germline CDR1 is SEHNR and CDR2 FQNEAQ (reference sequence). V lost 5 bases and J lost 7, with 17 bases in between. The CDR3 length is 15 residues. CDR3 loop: CASSLPMGGGEKLFF. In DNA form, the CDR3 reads TGTGCCAGCAGCCTCCCGATGGGGGGTGGTGAAAAACTGTTTTTT.

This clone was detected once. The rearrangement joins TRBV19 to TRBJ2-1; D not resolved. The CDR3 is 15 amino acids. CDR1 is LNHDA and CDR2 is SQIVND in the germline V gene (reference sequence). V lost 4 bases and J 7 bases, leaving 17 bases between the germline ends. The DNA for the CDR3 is TGTGCCAGTAGTACCACTGGACGACCGTTAAATGAGCAGTTCTTC. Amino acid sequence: CASSTTGRPLNEQFF.

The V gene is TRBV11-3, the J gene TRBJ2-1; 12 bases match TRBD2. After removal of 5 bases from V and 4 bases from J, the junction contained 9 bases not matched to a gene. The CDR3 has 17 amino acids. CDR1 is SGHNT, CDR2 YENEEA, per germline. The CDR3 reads CASSPGLAGSLYNEQFF. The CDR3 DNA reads TGTGCCAGCAGCCCTGGACTAGCGGGATCCCTTTACAATGAGCAGTTCTTC.

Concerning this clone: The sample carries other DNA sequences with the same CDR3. The CDR3 DNA follows: TGTGCCAGCAGCCGGACAGGGAGCTCCTACGAGCAGTACTTC. Translated, it gives CASSRTGSSYEQYF. The J gene is TRBJ2-7, the V gene TRBV9, with 8 positions matching TRBD1. This CDR3 comprises 14 residues. V was clipped by 4 bases and J by 0 bases; unmatched bases: 3. Germline loops: CDR1 SGDLS, CDR2 YYNGEE.

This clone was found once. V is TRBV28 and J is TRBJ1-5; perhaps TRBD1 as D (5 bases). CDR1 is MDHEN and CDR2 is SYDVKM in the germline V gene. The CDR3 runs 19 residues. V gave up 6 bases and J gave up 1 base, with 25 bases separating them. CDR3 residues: CASRYLNPPGTGSNQPQHF. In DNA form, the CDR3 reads TGTGCCAGCAGGTACTTAAATCCCCCAGGGACGGGAAGCAATCAGCCCCAGCATTTT.

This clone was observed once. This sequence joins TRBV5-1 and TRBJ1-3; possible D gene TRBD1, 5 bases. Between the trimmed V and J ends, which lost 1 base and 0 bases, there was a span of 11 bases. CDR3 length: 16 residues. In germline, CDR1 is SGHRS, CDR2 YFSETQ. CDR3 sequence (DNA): TGCGCCAGCAGCTTGTTGCAGGGCTTCTCTGGAAACACCATATATTTT. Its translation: CASSLLQGFSGNTIYF. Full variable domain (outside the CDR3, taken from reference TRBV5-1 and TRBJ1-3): KAGVTQTPRYLIKTRGQQVTLSCSPISGHRSVSWYQQTPGQGLQFLFEYFSETQRNKGNFPGRFSGRQFSNSRSEMNVSTLELGDSALYLCASSLLQGFSGNTIYFGEGSWLTVV.